These 22 T cell receptor beta chains originate from one sample sequenced in a study of blood T cell repertoires in COVID-19. Here immunoSEQ multiplex PCR was the method, and the copy in TCRdb shows in-frame clones only, minus some. This sample yields fewer than 300,000 clones, of which approximately 91% are seen a single time; under 3% belongs to the top ten. Sequencing was done on a sample of PBMCs or T cells enriched from blood (not recorded which). The receptor source for this set is a woman aged 35 to 49 with acute COVID-19.

CDR3 protein: CASSLDVGRSGGGYEQYF. Here the CDR3 DNA reads TGTGCCAGCAGCTTAGATGTGGGCCGGTCGGGGGGCGGTTACGAGCAGTACTTC. V is TRBV7-2 and J is TRBJ2-7, with a weak D call TRBD2 (7 bases). The V gene lost 1 base and the J gene lost 4 bases, with 23 bases spanning the gap. Germline V lookup: CDR1 SGHTA, CDR2 FQGNSA. The CDR3 is 18 amino acids.

The chain is built from TRBV12-3 or TRBV12-4 and TRBJ1-2; the D gene is possibly TRBD1 (5 bases). There are 13 residues in the CDR3. Trimming shortened V by 3 bases and J by 8 bases, and 13 bases separated the two germline ends. The CDR3 nucleotides are TGTGCCAGCAGTTTCTTCGACAGCGGGGGCTACACCTTC. Its translation: CASSFFDSGGYTF.

This chain connects TRBV9 to TRBJ1-1; a possible D gene is TRBD1 (5 bases). CDR1 and CDR2 (germline): SGDLS, YYNGEE. V shed 7 bases and J shed 4 bases, with 17 bases lying between them. The CDR3 spans 14 residues. CDR3 sequence (DNA): TGTGCCAGCGGGGACGGAGGGCGGGGCACTGAAGCTTTCTTT. Amino acid sequence: CASGDGGRGTEAFF.

The chain combines TRBV7-3 with TRBJ2-3, with D uncertain. Germline-derived CDR1 and CDR2 are SGHTA and FQGTGA. This CDR3 is 13 amino acids long. V was pared by 2 bases and J by 3 bases, with 6 bases between. CDR3 amino acids: CASSLFITDTQYF. CDR3 nucleotide sequence: TGTGCCAGCAGCTTATTTATAACAGATACGCAGTATTTT.

DNA of the CDR3: TGTGCCAGCTCGCCGACCGTAGGGGCGGGGAAACTGTTTTTT. This sequence encodes CASSPTVGAGKLFF. This chain links TRBV18 with TRBJ1-4; maybe TRBD1 (5 bases). Trimming left V 6 bases short and J 11 bases short, with 19 bases between. The CDR3 is 14 residues long. CDR1 and CDR2 (germline): KGHSH, LQKENI.

The rearrangement joins TRBV4-1 to TRBJ1-4; no firm D call. CDR3 length equals 15 residues. Per germline, CDR1 MGHRA and CDR2 YSYEKL. DNA of the CDR3: TGCGCGACGACCTCGGAGGTGGCAACTAATGAAAAACTGTTTTTT. Its translation is CATTSEVATNEKLFF.

The V and J genes are TRBV5-8 and TRBJ1-5; perhaps TRBD1 as D (6 bases). Germline lookup yields CDR1 SGHTS and CDR2 YDEGEE. V shed 0 bases and J shed 3 bases, with 10 bases lying between them. The CDR3 loop spans 15 amino acids. As DNA, the CDR3 is TGTGCCAGCAGCTTGGCGGACAGATCCAATCAGCCCCAGCATTTT. Translating it yields CASSLADRSNQPQHF.

The chain joins TRBV28 to TRBJ2-7, with 7 bases aligning to TRBD2. This CDR3 has 14 residues. Germline CDR1 reads MDHEN; CDR2 reads SYDVKM. Trimming cost V 5 bases and J 2 bases; bases outside gene matches: 6. This chain's CDR3 is CASSTVGGAYEQYF. For the CDR3, the DNA is TGTGCCAGCAGTACTGTGGGGGGGGCCTACGAGCAGTACTTC. Full variable domain (rest looked up from reference TRBV28 and TRBJ2-7): DVKVTQSSRYLVKRTGEKVFLECVQDMDHENMFWYRQDPGLGLRLIYFSYDVKMKEKGDIPEGYSVSREKKERFSLILESASTNQTSMYLCASSTVGGAYEQYFGPGTRLTVT.

This chain links TRBV5-1 with TRBJ2-1, with D tentatively TRBD1 (5 bases). V lost 0 bases and J 2 bases, leaving 9 bases between the germline ends. The CDR3 is 15 residues long. In germline, CDR1 is SGHRS, CDR2 YFSETQ. CDR3 residues: CASSLEGHPYNEQFF. In nucleotides, the CDR3 is TGCGCCAGCAGCTTGGAGGGGCACCCCTACAATGAGCAGTTCTTC.

The chain uses TRBV28 and TRBJ1-2; 8 positions agree with TRBD1. CDR3 size: 14 residues. Looked up from germline, CDR1 is MDHEN and CDR2 is SYDVKM. V dropped 6 bases and J dropped 6; count of bases not matched to a gene: 9. The CDR3 spells CASSPDREVDGYTF. The CDR3 DNA sequence: TGTGCCAGCAGCCCGGACAGGGAAGTTGATGGCTACACCTTC.

V is TRBV7-2 and J is TRBJ2-3; 8 nucleotides match TRBD1. The CDR3 loop spans 13 amino acids. With V trimmed by 4 bases and J by 4 bases, 1 base remained unmatched. In germline, CDR1 is SGHTA, CDR2 FQGNSA. The CDR3 bases are TGTGCCAGCAGCTCGACAGGGGCAGATACGCAGTATTTT. Translation: CASSSTGADTQYF.

The chain uses TRBV15 and TRBJ2-3, with 7 bases aligning to TRBD1. Looked up from germline, CDR1 is LNHNV and CDR2 is YYDKDF (reference sequence). The V gene end was trimmed by 5 bases and the J gene end by 7 bases; junction bases not matched to a gene: 21. The CDR3 length is 18 residues. The CDR3 DNA reads TGTGCCACCAGCGGGCAAAGACGTGACAGGGTGTTGGGAAATACGCAGTATTTT. Translated: CATSGQRRDRVLGNTQYF.

This chain links TRBV2 with TRBJ1-4, with no clear D. The V gene lost 6 bases and the J gene lost 0 bases, with 11 bases spanning the gap. The CDR3 has 15 amino acids. CDR1 and CDR2 from the germline V gene are SNHLY and FYNNEI. In nucleotides, the CDR3 is TGTGCCAGCAGAAGTGAAACTGCAACTAATGAAAAACTGTTTTTT. It translates to CASRSETATNEKLFF.

V gene TRBV11-3 combines with J gene TRBJ1-1; no clear D. The V gene lost 5 bases and the J gene lost 2 bases, with 9 bases spanning the gap. The CDR3 runs to 13 residues. The germline CDR1 and CDR2 sequences are SGHNT and YENEEA. The CDR3 reads CASSGGVNTEAFF. CDR3 bases: TGTGCCAGCAGCGGCGGAGTAAACACTGAAGCTTTCTTT.

The rearrangement joins TRBV27 to TRBJ1-6; 7 bases match TRBD1. J was trimmed by 11 bases and V by 0 bases; bases with no gene match: 7. From germline, CDR1 is MNHEY and CDR2 SMNVEV (reference sequence). This CDR3 spans 15 amino acids. CDR3 sequence (DNA): TGTGCCAGCAGTTTATCTTTGACAGGGAAAACACCCCTCCACTTT. This sequence encodes CASSLSLTGKTPLHF.

The chain uses TRBV6-5 and TRBJ1-4; 10 bases align to TRBD1. The J segment lost 7 bases and the V segment lost 6 bases, leaving 8 bases of the junction unmatched. This CDR3 is built from 15 residues. Germline CDR1 MNHEY, CDR2 SVGAGI. CDR3 DNA sequence: TGTGCCAGCAGGGACAGGGACAGGGGAAGTGAAAAACTGTTTTTT. It yields the protein CASRDRDRGSEKLFF.

This chain uses TRBV27 with TRBJ1-2; 7 bases fit TRBD1. The CDR3 has 12 amino acids. Trimming removed 6 bases from V and 8 bases from J; junction bases left unmatched: 6. Germline V CDR1 and CDR2: MNHEY, SMNVEV (reference sequence). CDR3 protein: CASSGQVGGYTF. The DNA for the CDR3 is TGTGCCAGCAGCGGACAGGTGGGGGGCTACACCTTC.

CDR3 region: CASSVVGGSPLHF. CDR3 DNA sequence: TGTGCCAGCAGCGTAGTGGGGGGTTCACCCCTCCACTTT. The rearrangement links TRBV9 to TRBJ1-6; possible D gene TRBD1, 5 bases. There are 13 residues in the CDR3. Between the trimmed V and J ends, which lost 0 bases and 9 bases, there was a span of 7 bases. Germline CDR1 and CDR2: SGDLS and YYNGEE.

This chain connects TRBV27 to TRBJ1-6, with D possibly TRBD1 on 6 matching bases. With 3 bases removed from V and 7 bases from J, the gap between germline ends came to 10 bases. The CDR3 length is 14 residues. Looked up from germline, CDR1 is MNHEY and CDR2 is SMNVEV (reference sequence). CDR3 residues: CASSFGQTNSPLHF. The CDR3, as DNA: TGTGCCAGCAGTTTCGGACAGACCAATTCACCCCTCCACTTT.

The CDR3 coding sequence is TGTGCCAGCAGCAAAAATTGGGAAGGGGACTACATTTACAATGAGCAGTTCTTC. It specifies CASSKNWEGDYIYNEQFF. The rearrangement uses TRBV21-1 and TRBJ2-1; the listed D gene, TRBD2, was not tested against the DNA. TRBV21-1 is tagged as a pseudogene. This CDR3 comprises 18 residues.

The CDR3 nucleotides are TGTGCCAGCAGGGTCTGGGGGCCTTCCTACAATGAGCAGTTCTTC. Translating it yields CASRVWGPSYNEQFF. The chain couples TRBV6-5 to TRBJ2-1; weak D call: TRBD1 (6 bases). The V gene's germline CDR1 is MNHEY and CDR2 SVGAGI. The CDR3 consists of 15 residues. V lost 6 bases and J 1 base, leaving 13 bases between the germline ends.

This clone was recorded only once. This chain connects TRBV7-2 to TRBJ1-1; D ambiguous. V was trimmed by 8 bases and J by 11 bases, leaving 24 bases between them. The CDR3 length is 14 residues. Germline CDR1 SGHTA, CDR2 FQGNSA. CDR3: CASLSSGGSRRAFF. The CDR3 nucleotides are TGTGCCAGCCTAAGCTCGGGAGGGAGTCGTCGCGCTTTCTTT.